The sequence of this T cell receptor beta chain was determined in a study of T cell responses to AZD1222 COVID-19 vaccine. Study-level information: Timing groups of about 4 and about 12 weeks for second doses were pooled.

Repertoires were generated with immunoSEQ multiplex PCR, while TCRdb's copy carries only in-frame clones and drops some. The table shows about 160,000 clones, with approximately 92% occurring only once. Comment on this clone: Antigen unknown.

J was trimmed by 2 bases and V by 1 base; bases with no gene match: 9. The CDR3 spans 18 residues. Looked up from germline, CDR1 is LGHDT and CDR2 is YNNKEL (reference sequence). Study results and caveats: Sampling that yielded the repertoires occurred only after the peak T cell response. Donor demographics were predominantly white British with a female majority; clonal diversity may be underestimated.

The clonotype was recovered from an adult in good health. The chain carries TRBV3-1 (or the pseudogene TRBV3-2) and TRBJ1-4; 8 bases are shared with TRBD1. The specimen comprised peripheral blood, sampled on day 0 of AZD1222 vaccination. CDR3 in amino acids: CASSQGVRGPVTNEKLFF. CDR3 DNA sequence: TGTGCCAGCAGCCAAGGGGTCAGGGGGCCGGTGACTAATGAAAAACTGTTTTTT.